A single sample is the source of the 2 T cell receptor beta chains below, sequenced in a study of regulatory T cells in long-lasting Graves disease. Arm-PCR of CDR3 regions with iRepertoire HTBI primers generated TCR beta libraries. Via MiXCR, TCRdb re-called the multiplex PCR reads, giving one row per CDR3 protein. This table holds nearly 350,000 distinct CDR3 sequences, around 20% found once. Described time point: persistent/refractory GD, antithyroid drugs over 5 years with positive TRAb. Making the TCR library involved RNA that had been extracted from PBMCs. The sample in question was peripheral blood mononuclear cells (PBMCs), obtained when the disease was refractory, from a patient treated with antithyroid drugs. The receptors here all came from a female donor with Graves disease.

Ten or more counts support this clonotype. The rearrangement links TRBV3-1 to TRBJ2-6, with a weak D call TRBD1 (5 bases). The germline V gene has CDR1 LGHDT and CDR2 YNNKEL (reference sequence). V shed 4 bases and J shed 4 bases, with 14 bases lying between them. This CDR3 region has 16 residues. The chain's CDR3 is CASSRFLGLGANVLTF. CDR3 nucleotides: TGTGCCAGCAGCCGGTTTTTGGGGCTGGGGGCCAACGTCCTGACTTTC.

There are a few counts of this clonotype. In nucleotides, the CDR3 is TGTGCCAGCAGCTTGTCGCTCGGCAGGGGAGGCCAAGAGACCCAGTACTTC. Translation gives CASSLSLGRGGQETQYF. J is TRBJ2-5 and V is TRBV5-6; D may be TRBD1 or TRBD2 (6 bases each). The CDR3 sequence is 17 residues long. CDR1 and CDR2 (germline): SGHDT, YYEEEE. V was trimmed by 1 base and J by 1 base, leaving 17 bases between them.